The 23 T cell receptor beta chains below come from one sample, sequenced in a study of draining lymph node invasion in breast cancer. The CD4+ CD45RA- CD25- gate defined the sorted memory conventional CD4 T cells. TCRdb processed the bulk RNA-seq reads anew with MiXCR; each CDR3 protein has one entry. The sample carries approximately 3,100 distinct CDR3 sequences, around 83% recorded once. Sequences were obtained from sorted memory CD4+ effector T cells from a lymph node. The source is a female donor with luminal breast cancer.

This sequence joins TRBV11-2 and TRBJ2-6; D not certain. Germline assignment: CDR1 SGHAT and CDR2 FQNNGV. Trimming left V 7 bases short and J 2 bases short, with 6 bases between. The CDR3 length is 13 residues. The CDR3 DNA reads TGTGCCAGCACCCTGGCTGGGGCCAACGTCCTGACTTTC. It translates to CASTLAGANVLTF.

The chain carries TRBV5-4 and TRBJ2-7; 7 bases align to TRBD2. The junction had 6 bases not matched to a gene; V was cut back by 0 bases and J by 3 bases. Germline CDR1 reads SGHNT; CDR2 reads YYREEE (reference sequence). The CDR3 totals 15 residues. The CDR3 protein is CASSLGPSGNYEQYF. The CDR3 nucleotides read TGTGCCAGCAGCTTGGGTCCTAGCGGAAACTACGAGCAGTACTTC.

The rearrangement links TRBV19 to TRBJ1-1; 9 bases align to TRBD1. There are 14 residues in the CDR3. V lost 6 bases and J lost 4; bases outside the gene matches: 6. Germline loops: CDR1 LNHDA, CDR2 SQIVND (reference sequence). In DNA, the CDR3 is TGTGCCAGTAGGGACAGGGGATTGAGCACTGAAGCTTTCTTT. As protein: CASRDRGLSTEAFF.

The chain has TRBV30 and TRBJ1-5; D might be TRBD1 (5 bases). The germline CDR1 and CDR2 sequences are GTSNPN and SVGIG (reference sequence). The CDR3 spans 14 residues. V shed 2 bases and J shed 7 bases, with 15 bases lying between them. The CDR3 DNA sequence: TGTGCCTGGAGTTTGGGAGGGGAGGGCCAGCCCCAGCATTTT. This sequence encodes CAWSLGGEGQPQHF.

The table lists this clonotype with a count of one. The genes are TRBV11-2 and TRBJ2-7; D is ambiguous. Germline values: CDR1 SGHAT, CDR2 FQNNGV. The CDR3 is 14 amino acids. V gave up 2 bases and J gave up 2 bases, with 10 bases separating them. This CDR3 is CASSLPLLTYEQYF. CDR3 coding DNA: TGTGCCAGCAGCTTACCGCTCCTAACCTACGAGCAGTACTTC.

This rearrangement joins TRBV28 to TRBJ2-3; TRBD2 agrees at 13 bases. Germline assignment: CDR1 MDHEN and CDR2 SYDVKM. The CDR3 extends over 17 amino acids. V dropped 4 bases and J dropped 3; count of bases not matched to a gene: 7. This chain's CDR3 is CASSSIGLAGVTDTQYF. The CDR3 region has the DNA TGTGCCAGCAGTTCAATTGGACTAGCGGGAGTAACAGATACGCAGTATTTT. The complete variable domain, with remaining parts taken from reference TRBV28 and TRBJ2-3, reads DVKVTQSSRYLVKRTGEKVFLECVQDMDHENMFWYRQDPGLGLRLIYFSYDVKMKEKGDIPEGYSVSREKKERFSLILESASTNQTSMYLCASSSIGLAGVTDTQYFGPGTRLTVL.

This chain uses TRBV12-3 or TRBV12-4 with TRBJ2-2, with 9 bases matching TRBD2. The ends lost 8 bases at V and 7 bases at J; junction bases unmatched: 2. The CDR3 totals 12 residues. CDR3 loop: CASASGNGELFF. In nucleotides, the CDR3 is TGTGCCAGCGCTAGCGGGAACGGGGAGCTGTTTTTT.

The chain joins TRBV7-2 to TRBJ1-1; D ambiguous. This CDR3 is 13 amino acids long. Trimming shortened V by 4 bases and J by 4 bases, and 10 bases separated the two germline ends. Germline V CDR1 and CDR2: SGHTA, FQGNSA. CDR3 protein: CASSSRRATEAFF. The CDR3 DNA reads as TGTGCCAGCAGCTCCAGGAGGGCCACTGAAGCTTTCTTT.

With regard to this clonotype: The junction departs from germline at one end; a sequencing error may be responsible. The V call is TRBV6-5, the J call TRBJ2-7; the match to TRBD1 covers 8 bases. Per the germline V gene, CDR1 is MNHEY and CDR2 is SVGAGI. There are 12 residues in the CDR3. The CDR3, as DNA: TGTTCCAGCAGTTACACAGGGGGCGAGCAGTACTTC. It encodes CSSSYTGGEQYF.

This clonotype was seen a single time. The chain combines TRBV12-3 or TRBV12-4 with TRBJ2-1, with 9 bases fitting TRBD2. The J segment lost 9 bases and the V segment lost 6 bases, leaving 12 bases of the junction unmatched. This CDR3 region has 15 residues. The CDR3 DNA reads TGTGCCAGCAGACCCGCGGGCGGGAGGGCCGGTGAGCAGTTCTTC. Its translation is CASRPAGGRAGEQFF.

V gene TRBV7-9 combines with J gene TRBJ1-2; D is possibly TRBD1 (5 bases). This CDR3 has 16 residues. Trimming removed 7 bases from V and 3 bases from J, with 21 bases in between. CDR1 and CDR2 (germline): SEHNR, FQNEAQ (reference sequence). CDR3 sequence: CASTLGWGGSDYGYTF. CDR3 coding DNA: TGTGCCAGCACTCTTGGCTGGGGGGGTTCGGACTATGGCTACACCTTC. The whole variable domain, remainder taken from reference TRBV7-9 and TRBJ1-2, is DTGVSQNPRHKITKRGQNVTFRCDPISEHNRLYWYRQTLGQGPEFLTYFQNEAQLEKSRLLSDRFSAERPKGSFSTLEIQRTEQGDSAMYLCASTLGWGGSDYGYTFGSGTRLTVV.

The chain links TRBV5-1 to TRBJ2-3; 10 bases align to TRBD2. Germline V gives CDR1 SGHRS, CDR2 YFSETQ. After removal of 5 bases from V and 0 bases from J, the junction contained 3 bases not matched to a gene. This CDR3 region has 15 residues. CDR3 coding DNA: TGCGCCAGCAGGGGGACTAGCGCCAGCACAGATACGCAGTATTTT. Amino acid sequence: CASRGTSASTDTQYF.

The chain recombines TRBV12-3 or TRBV12-4 with TRBJ2-3; 8 positions agree with TRBD1. There are 17 residues in the CDR3. V was pared by 1 base and J by 3 bases, with 9 bases of the junction left unmatched. This CDR3 reads CASSLDRAGGATDTQYF. CDR3 in DNA: TGTGCCAGCAGTTTAGATCGCGCAGGGGGCGCGACAGATACGCAGTATTTT.

V is TRBV14 and J is TRBJ2-2, with D possibly being TRBD1 (6 bases). CDR1 and CDR2 (germline): SGHDN, FVKESK. The CDR3 extends over 15 amino acids. V lost 3 bases to trimming and J lost 2 bases, with 10 bases between them. Here the CDR3 DNA reads TGTGCCAGCAGCCACAGGGGCTTAAACACCGGGGAGCTGTTTTTT. Protein product: CASSHRGLNTGELFF.

CDR3 residues: CASSSSGLAGTDTQYF. In DNA form, the CDR3 reads TGTGCCAGCAGCTCCTCCGGACTAGCGGGAACAGATACGCAGTATTTT. The chain uses TRBV7-2 and TRBJ2-3; 12 bases match TRBD2. The J segment lost 3 bases and the V segment lost 4 bases, leaving 5 bases of the junction unmatched. Per germline, CDR1 SGHTA and CDR2 FQGNSA. The CDR3 has 16 amino acids.

The sample holds one count of this clonotype. The rearrangement links TRBV5-1 to TRBJ1-1; 7 bases fit TRBD1. This CDR3 contains 14 residues. CDR1 and CDR2 from the germline V gene are SGHRS and YFSETQ. The V segment lost 4 bases and the J segment 11 bases; nucleotides outside the gene matches: 14. CDR3 loop: CASSQGGAAERAFF. In DNA form, the CDR3 reads TGCGCCAGCAGCCAGGGGGGGGCGGCCGAGCGGGCTTTCTTT. The entire variable domain, with the rest obtained from reference TRBV5-1 and TRBJ1-1, is as follows: KAGVTQTPRYLIKTRGQQVTLSCSPISGHRSVSWYQQTPGQGLQFLFEYFSETQRNKGNFPGRFSGRQFSNSRSEMNVSTLELGDSALYLCASSQGGAAERAFFGQGTRLTVV.

This clonotype was picked up a small number of times. The rearrangement uses TRBV20-1 and TRBJ1-4; TRBD1 matches at 7 bases. This CDR3 region has 14 residues. V lost 0 bases and J lost 6; bases outside the gene matches: 4. Germline V CDR1 and CDR2: DFQATT, SNEGSKA (reference sequence). This CDR3 reads CSARDPRGDEKLFF. The CDR3, as DNA: TGCAGTGCTAGAGATCCCAGGGGGGATGAAAAACTGTTTTTT.

This chain joins TRBV30 and TRBJ1-5; D possibly corresponds to TRBD1 (6 bases). V was shortened by 2 bases and J by 2 bases, with 16 bases between the two germline ends. CDR3 size: 16 residues. CDR1 GTSNPN and CDR2 SVGIG come from the germline V gene (reference sequence). This chain's CDR3 is CAWSQRRGIGNQPQHF. As DNA, the CDR3 is TGTGCCTGGAGTCAGAGAAGGGGGATTGGCAATCAGCCCCAGCATTTT.

The chain carries TRBV7-9 and TRBJ1-1; no definite D call. Per the germline V gene, CDR1 is SEHNR and CDR2 is FQNEAQ (reference sequence). Trimming took off 4 bases at V and 0 bases at J, with 9 bases between the two ends. This CDR3 spans 14 amino acids. CDR3 in amino acids: CASSSTQMNTEAFF. The CDR3 DNA reads TGTGCCAGCAGCTCGACCCAGATGAACACTGAAGCTTTCTTT. Full variable domain (outside the CDR3, taken from reference TRBV7-9 and TRBJ1-1): DTGVSQNPRHKITKRGQNVTFRCDPISEHNRLYWYRQTLGQGPEFLTYFQNEAQLEKSRLLSDRFSAERPKGSFSTLEIQRTEQGDSAMYLCASSSTQMNTEAFFGQGTRLTVV.

Of note for this clonotype: Compared with germline, one end of the junction differs, possibly owing to a read error. The chain links TRBV12-3 or TRBV12-4 to TRBJ1-3; D ambiguous. This CDR3 contains 12 residues. CDR3 protein: CASSNSVNTIYF. The CDR3 nucleotides are TGTGCCAGCAGTAACTCTGTAAACACCATATATTTT.

The chain combines TRBV7-8 with TRBJ2-1; 8 bases are a match to TRBD2. The CDR3 runs to 16 residues. Trimming at V came to 5 bases and at J to 3 bases, leaving 9 bases not matched to a gene. Germline CDR1 and CDR2: SGHVS and FQNEAQ. The CDR3, as DNA: TGTGCCAGCAGCGTGAGCGGGGGCGGTATCTACAATGAGCAGTTCTTC. Residues: CASSVSGGGIYNEQFF. Drawing the rest from reference TRBV7-8 and TRBJ2-1, the complete variable domain is GAGVSQSPRYKVAKRGQDVALRCDPISGHVSLFWYQQALGQGPEFLTYFQNEAQLDKSGLPSDRFFAERPEGSVSTLKIQRTQQEDSAVYLCASSVSGGGIYNEQFFGPGTRLTVL.

This clonotype rates as large (0.1 to 1%). The V call is TRBV27, the J call TRBJ1-1; no definite D call. Germline-derived CDR1 and CDR2 are MNHEY and SMNVEV (reference sequence). With 7 bases removed from V and 1 base from J, the gap between germline ends came to 4 bases. The CDR3 contains 11 residues. The CDR3 sequence is CASKKNTEAFF. CDR3 nucleotides: TGTGCCAGCAAAAAGAACACTGAAGCTTTCTTT.

The chain couples TRBV2 to TRBJ1-6, with 7 nucleotides matching TRBD1. CDR3 length equals 13 residues. CDR1 SNHLY and CDR2 FYNNEI come from the germline V gene. The J segment lost 2 bases and the V segment lost 8 bases, leaving 0 bases of the junction unmatched. CDR3 amino acids: CASGTAYNSPLHF. CDR3 bases: TGTGCCAGCGGGACAGCCTATAATTCACCCCTCCACTTT.